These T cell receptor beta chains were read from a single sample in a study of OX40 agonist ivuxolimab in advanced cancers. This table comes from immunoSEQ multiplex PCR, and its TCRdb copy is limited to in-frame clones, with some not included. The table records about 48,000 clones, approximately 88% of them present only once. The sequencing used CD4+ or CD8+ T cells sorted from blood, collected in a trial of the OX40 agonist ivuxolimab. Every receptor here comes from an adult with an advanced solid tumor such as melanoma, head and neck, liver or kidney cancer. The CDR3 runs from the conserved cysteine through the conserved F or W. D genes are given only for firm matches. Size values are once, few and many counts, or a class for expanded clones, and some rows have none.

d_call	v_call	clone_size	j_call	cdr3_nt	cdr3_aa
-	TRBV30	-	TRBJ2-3	TGTGCCTGGAGCCGGGAGTGGTCTGCGCAGTATTTT	CAWSREWSAQYF
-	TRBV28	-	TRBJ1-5	TGTGCCAGCAGTTTGGAGGGGAGACAGCCCCAGCATTTT	CASSLEGRQPQHF
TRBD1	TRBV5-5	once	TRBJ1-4	TGTGCCAGCAGCCTTGGGACAGGATTTAATGAAAAACTGTTTTTT	CASSLGTGFNEKLFF
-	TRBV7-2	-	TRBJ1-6	TGTGCCAGCAGCCCAGGGGAAGGGAGAACCCTCCACTTT	CASSPGEGRTLHF
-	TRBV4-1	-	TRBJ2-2	TGCGCCAGCAGCCAGGATGTGAGGACCACCGGGGAGCTGTTTTTT	CASSQDVRTTGELFF
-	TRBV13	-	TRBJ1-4	TGTGCCAGCAGCCACGGTTCCGGGGGGGATGAAAAACTGTTTTTT	CASSHGSGGDEKLFF
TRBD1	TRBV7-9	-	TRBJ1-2	TGTGCCAGCAGCTTAGGGGACAGGCCTTATGGCTACACCTTC	CASSLGDRPYGYTF
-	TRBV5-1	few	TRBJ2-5	TGCGCCAGCAGCAATCAGGGGAGTGGGCGAAAGACCCAGTACTTC	CASSNQGSGRKTQYF
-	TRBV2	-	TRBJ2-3	TGTGCCAGCAGTGAGGGCTCAGATACGCAGTATTTT	CASSEGSDTQYF
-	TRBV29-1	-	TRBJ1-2	TGCAGCGTGCCAAGGGGGTTCGGCTATGGCTACACCTTC	CSVPRGFGYGYTF
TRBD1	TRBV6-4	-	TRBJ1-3	TGTGCCAGCAGACTTGAAGGGGGCGCGAACACCATATATTTT	CASRLEGGANTIYF
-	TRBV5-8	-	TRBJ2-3	TGTGCCAGCAGCCTGGAAGGGGGAGCAGATACGCAGTATTTT	CASSLEGGADTQYF
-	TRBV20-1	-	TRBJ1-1	TGCAGTGCTAAGCAGAACACTGAAGCTTTCTTT	CSAKQNTEAFF
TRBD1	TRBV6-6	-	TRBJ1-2	TGTGCCAGCAGTTACTCCGGGACAGGCCGCGTCGGCTACACCTTC	CASSYSGTGRVGYTF